A selection of T cell receptor beta chains follows, all from one sample in a study of CD8 T cells in ankylosing spondylitis. TCRdb ran MiXCR on the 5' RACE reads and lists one entry per CDR3 protein. This sample yields about 540,000 distinct CDR3 sequences, of which approximately 12% are seen a single time; under 7.5% belongs to the top ten. The sequencing sample was made of blood, either unsorted or a sorted T cell fraction (not recorded which). The receptors originated from a male donor with ankylosing spondylitis. The CDR3 runs from the conserved cysteine through the conserved F or W. D genes are given only for firm matches. Part of the rows lack a size; the others show once, few, many or a class for expanded clones.

J,size,D,V,CDR3,DNA
TRBJ2-1,.,TRBD2,TRBV28,CASSPGGGESYNEQFF,TGTGCCAGCAGTCCCGGCGGGGGAGAATCCTACAATGAGCAGTTCTTC
TRBJ2-7,many,.,TRBV7-9,CASSFEVNEQYF,TGTGCCAGCAGCTTTGAGGTGAACGAGCAGTACTTC
TRBJ2-5,few,.,TRBV5-1,CASSLGGSSGSTGETQYF,TGCGCCAGCAGCTTGGGGGGAAGCAGCGGGTCCACGGGAGAGACCCAGTACTTC
TRBJ2-1,many,TRBD2,TRBV5-1,CASSLAGREGEQFF,TGCGCCAGCAGCTTGGCAGGAAGGGAGGGTGAGCAGTTCTTC
TRBJ2-5,few,TRBD1,TRBV12-3/TRBV12-4,CASSATGEETQYF,TGTGCCAGCAGCGCAACAGGGGAAGAGACCCAGTACTTC
TRBJ2-7,once,TRBD1,TRBV29-1,CSVAPQGAREQYF,TGCAGCGTTGCCCCTCAGGGGGCGAGAGAGCAGTACTTC
TRBJ1-2,few,.,TRBV27,CASSSNRGIGSYGYTF,TGTGCCAGCAGCTCCAATCGGGGAATAGGGTCCTATGGCTACACCTTC
TRBJ2-5,.,.,TRBV2,CASSEQIQETQYF,TGTGCCAGCAGTGAGCAGATCCAAGAGACCCAGTACTTC
TRBJ2-3,few,.,TRBV24-1,CATSDYRDGLGDTQYF,TGTGCCACCAGTGATTACCGGGACGGACTCGGAGATACGCAGTATTTT
TRBJ2-3,.,.,TRBV3-1,CASSQGYPDTQYF,TGTGCCAGCAGCCAAGGTTATCCAGATACGCAGTATTTT
TRBJ1-1,.,TRBD1,TRBV20-1,CSASYGQVMNTEAFF,TGCAGTGCTAGTTATGGACAGGTTATGAACACTGAAGCTTTCTTT
TRBJ1-4,.,TRBD1,TRBV20-1,CSALRAGTGVEKLFF,TGCAGTGCTTTAAGGGCGGGGACAGGGGTTGAAAAACTGTTTTTT
TRBJ2-1,many,TRBD2,TRBV5-1,CASSLRLAGQNNEQFF,TGCGCCAGCAGCTTGAGATTAGCGGGACAAAACAATGAGCAGTTCTTC
TRBJ1-2,.,TRBD1,TRBV12-3/TRBV12-4,CASSGTGVDGYTF,TGTGCCAGCAGTGGGACAGGGGTAGATGGCTACACCTTC